The rows below give T cell receptor beta chains drawn from one sample of a study of blood T cell repertoires in COVID-19. Using immunoSEQ multiplex PCR, the repertoire was profiled, and TCRdb retains in-frame clones only, with some absent. The repertoire consists of about 180,000 clones, with roughly 88% occurring once and the leading ten covering about 7%. Sequencing was done on a sample of peripheral blood. These TCRs come from a woman in her 40s with COVID-19, enrolled during active disease. Each CDR3 is given with its conserved first and last residue. The D gene is left open where the match is weak. Rows may omit the clone size; those that give it use once, few, many or a size class.

>TRBV12-3/TRBV12-4|.|.|TRBJ2-2
CASIPTGTGELFF
TGTGCCAGCATCCCGACTGGGACCGGGGAGCTGTTTTTT
>TRBV27|.|.|TRBJ1-2
CASSLLPQVYGYTF
TGTGCCAGCAGTTTACTACCCCAGGTTTATGGCTACACCTTC
>TRBV18|TRBD1|few|TRBJ1-1
CASSAQTGHSDTEAFF
TGTGCCAGCTCAGCCCAGACAGGGCATAGTGACACTGAAGCTTTCTTT
>TRBV5-5|TRBD1|.|TRBJ1-5
CASSPGQVSNQPQHF
TGTGCCAGCAGCCCGGGACAGGTCAGCAATCAGCCCCAGCATTTT
>TRBV6-1|.|.|TRBJ1-2
CASSEAGSNYGYTF
TGTGCCAGCAGTGAAGCGGGCAGTAACTATGGCTACACCTTC
>TRBV5-1|.|few|TRBJ1-1
CASIKDQARNTEAFF
TGCGCCAGCATCAAAGACCAGGCCCGGAACACTGAAGCTTTCTTT
>TRBV7-9|.|.|TRBJ2-3
CASSYPGTTTDTQYF
TGTGCCAGCAGCTACCCCGGGACAACCACAGATACGCAGTATTTT
>TRBV9|.|.|TRBJ1-3
CASSVREAHSGNTIYF
TGTGCCAGCAGCGTACGAGAGGCGCACTCTGGAAACACCATATATTTT
>TRBV19|TRBD1|.|TRBJ1-2
CASRTPGGYYGYTF
TGTGCCAGTAGGACTCCAGGGGGCTACTATGGCTACACCTTC
>TRBV7-9|.|.|TRBJ1-1
CASSLVLANTEAFF
TGTGCCAGCAGCTTAGTTTTAGCGAACACTGAAGCTTTCTTT
>TRBV28|TRBD1|.|TRBJ1-2
CASRGGVYGYTF
TGTGCCAGCAGAGGGGGCGTCTATGGCTACACCTTC
>TRBV29-1|TRBD2|.|TRBJ2-2
CSVPQTSVIAGELFF
TGCAGCGTTCCTCAGACTAGCGTTATAGCCGGGGAGCTGTTTTTT
>TRBV5-6|TRBD2|few|TRBJ2-1
CASSLALAGENEQFF
TGTGCCAGCAGCTTGGCACTAGCGGGAGAGAATGAGCAGTTCTTC
>TRBV6-5|.|.|TRBJ2-1
CAIPFYNEQFF
TGTGCCATCCCCTTTTACAATGAGCAGTTCTTC
>TRBV5-8|.|.|TRBJ1-2
CASSLEGQGTNYGYTF
TGTGCCAGCAGCTTGGAAGGCCAGGGGACTAACTATGGCTACACCTTC
>TRBV6-2/TRBV6-3|TRBD2|.|TRBJ2-3
CASSPRGTSGGLRDTQYF
TGTGCCAGCAGCCCACGGGGGACTAGCGGGGGTTTGCGAGATACGCAGTATTTT
>TRBV24-1|.|.|TRBJ2-1
CATSRLDLLYNEQFF
TGTGCCACCTCTAGACTCGACTTACTATACAATGAGCAGTTCTTC
>TRBV6-1|.|.|TRBJ2-1
CASSDGGVKREQFF
TGTGCCAGCAGTGATGGCGGGGTCAAAAGGGAGCAGTTCTTC
>TRBV5-1|TRBD1|many|TRBJ1-1
CASTVGDRGAENTEAFF
TGCGCCAGCACCGTAGGGGACAGGGGCGCCGAGAACACTGAAGCTTTCTTT
>TRBV19|.|.|TRBJ1-5
CASSLPESGYDQPQHF
TGTGCCAGTAGCCTCCCGGAGTCAGGGTATGATCAGCCCCAGCATTTT
>TRBV19|TRBD1|.|TRBJ1-2
CASSSGQGGSYGYTF
TGTGCCAGTAGTAGCGGACAGGGAGGGTCCTATGGCTACACCTTC
>TRBV2|.|.|TRBJ2-1
CASSDSGSPYNEQFF
TGTGCCAGCAGTGATTCTGGGAGCCCCTACAATGAGCAGTTCTTC
>TRBV5-4|TRBD2|.|TRBJ2-2
CASSSGGVANTGELFF
TGTGCCAGCAGCTCGGGGGGGGTGGCGAACACCGGGGAGCTGTTTTTT
>TRBV27|.|.|TRBJ1-1
CASSLRGNTEAFF
TGTGCCAGCAGTCTCAGGGGGAACACTGAAGCTTTCTTT
>TRBV20-1|.|few|TRBJ1-2
CSASGRGAGYTF
TGCAGTGCTAGTGGGAGGGGAGCTGGCTACACCTTC
>TRBV4-2|.|.|TRBJ2-3
CASSQEAAGTDTQYF
TGTGCCAGCAGCCAAGAAGCGGCCGGAACAGATACGCAGTATTTT
>TRBV6-2/TRBV6-3|.|.|TRBJ2-3
CASSYSGGTDTQYF
TGTGCCAGCAGTTACTCCGGCGGGACAGATACGCAGTATTTT
>TRBV4-1|.|.|TRBJ1-4
CASSLDTEKLFF
TGCGCCAGCAGTCTGGACACCGAAAAACTGTTTTTT
>TRBV7-2|TRBD1|.|TRBJ1-1
CASSVQGGNTEAFF
TGTGCCAGCAGCGTACAAGGGGGCAACACTGAAGCTTTCTTT
>TRBV27|.|.|TRBJ1-5
CASKIFGELNQPQHF
TGTGCCAGCAAAATATTCGGTGAGCTGAATCAGCCCCAGCATTTT
>TRBV18|.|.|TRBJ1-2
CATPKGDGYTF
TGTGCCACTCCAAAGGGGGATGGCTACACCTTC
>TRBV7-9|.|.|TRBJ2-7
CASSKQVHEQYF
TGTGCCAGCAGCAAACAGGTCCACGAGCAGTACTTC
>TRBV9|.|few|TRBJ1-5
CASSVGGGGNQPQHF
TGTGCCAGCAGCGTAGGAGGGGGGGGCAATCAGCCCCAGCATTTT
>TRBV6-4|.|few|TRBJ1-6
CASSTGSNSPLHF
TGTGCCAGCAGTACAGGGAGCAATTCACCCCTCCACTTT
>TRBV7-9|.|.|TRBJ2-3
CASSRRGSLTDTQYF
TGTGCCAGCAGCCGTCGAGGGTCTCTCACAGATACGCAGTATTTT
>TRBV28|.|.|TRBJ1-1
CASSGGVAFF
TGTGCCAGCAGTGGAGGTGTGGCTTTCTTT
>TRBV6-5|TRBD1|.|TRBJ1-5
CASRRDSGQPQHF
TGTGCCAGCAGACGGGACAGTGGTCAGCCCCAGCATTTT
>TRBV4-2|.|.|TRBJ2-2
CASSHSGTLNTGELFF
TGTGCCAGCAGCCATTCCGGGACTCTTAACACCGGGGAGCTGTTTTTT
>TRBV6-6|.|.|TRBJ1-6
CASRDGSSYNSPLHF
TGTGCCAGCAGGGACGGGAGCTCCTATAATTCACCCCTCCACTTT
>TRBV29-1|TRBD2|.|TRBJ2-2
CSVEPGLAGNTGELFF
TGCAGCGTTGAACCCGGACTAGCGGGAAATACCGGGGAGCTGTTTTTT